The sequence of this T cell receptor (beta chain) was determined in a study of metastatic and nonmetastatic thyroid tumors. Overall study: The comparison covered peripheral blood and tumor or nodule tissue in malignant and benign thyroid patients.

TCRdb redid the clone calls on the PCR reads using MiXCR. The data hold nearly 25,000 clones, with roughly 24% observed a single time. Until they underwent thyroid surgery, no patient had received any treatment. CDR1 SGHVS and CDR2 FNYEAQ come from the germline V gene. Trimming removed 1 base from V and 7 bases from J, with 14 bases in between. The CDR3 contains 14 residues. The sequenced material came from blood. The V call is TRBV7-6, the J call TRBJ2-7; perhaps TRBD1 as D (5 bases). The source of this sequence is a male donor with papillary thyroid cancer or a benign thyroid nodule (not recorded which). Some clones in this sample may be carry-over from other donors' samples. The CDR3 spells CASSLVFGAQEQYF. DNA for the CDR3: TGTGCCAGCAGCTTAGTTTTTGGGGCGCAGGAGCAGTACTTC.